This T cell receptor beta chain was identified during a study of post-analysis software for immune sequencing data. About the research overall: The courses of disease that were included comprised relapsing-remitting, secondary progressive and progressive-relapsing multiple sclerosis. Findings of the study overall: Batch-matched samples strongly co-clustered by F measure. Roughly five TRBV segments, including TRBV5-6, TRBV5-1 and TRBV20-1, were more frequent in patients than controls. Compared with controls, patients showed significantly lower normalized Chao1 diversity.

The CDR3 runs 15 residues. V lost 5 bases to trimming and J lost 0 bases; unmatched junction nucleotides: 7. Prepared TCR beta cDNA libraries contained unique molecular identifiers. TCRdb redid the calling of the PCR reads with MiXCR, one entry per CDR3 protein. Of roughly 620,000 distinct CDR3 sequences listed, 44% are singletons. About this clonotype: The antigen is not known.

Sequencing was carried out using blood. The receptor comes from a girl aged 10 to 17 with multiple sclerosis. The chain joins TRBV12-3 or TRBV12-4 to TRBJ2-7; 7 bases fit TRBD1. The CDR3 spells CASSARDRDSYEQYF. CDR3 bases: TGTGCCAGCAGTGCCCGGGACAGAGACTCCTACGAGCAGTACTTC.